One sample yielded the 20 T cell receptor beta chains listed below, sequenced in a study of a mutant IDH1 vaccine in newly diagnosed glioma. For these receptors, no antigen is known. Some clones are missing from TCRdb's copy, which holds only in-frame ones; the method was immunoSEQ multiplex PCR. The sample carries around 23,000 clones, about 77% recorded once. Time point defined: week 5, during vaccination. In the vaccine, a single dose held 300 ug of the mutant IDH1 20-mer peptide, along with topical imiquimod. Material: PBMCs, obtained from a glioma patient whose treatment included an IDH1 peptide vaccine. The receptor set was obtained from a middle-aged man with glioma.

The chain has TRBV19 and TRBJ1-4, with D maybe TRBD1 (5 bases). CDR3 size: 16 residues. Germline V lookup: CDR1 LNHDA, CDR2 SQIVND (reference sequence). Trimming left V 3 bases short and J 5 bases short, with 16 bases between. The CDR3 DNA sequence: TGTGCCAGTAGTATTCTGGCCGCAGGGCCCAATGAAAAACTGTTTTTT. It specifies CASSILAAGPNEKLFF.

This chain connects TRBV27 to TRBJ1-1, with unresolved D. V lost 2 bases to trimming and J lost 1 base, with 8 bases between them. CDR1 and CDR2 (germline): MNHEY, SMNVEV (reference sequence). The CDR3 sequence is 14 residues long. This CDR3 is CASSLNWGNTEAFF. CDR3 nucleotide sequence: TGTGCCAGCAGTTTAAATTGGGGGAACACTGAAGCTTTCTTT.

The CDR3 DNA is TGTGCCAGCAGTGACGGGACTAGCGGGAGCGATGAGCAGTTCTTC. This translates into CASSDGTSGSDEQFF. V is TRBV6-1 and J is TRBJ2-1; 14 bases map to TRBD2. The germline CDR1 and CDR2 sequences are MNHNS and SASEGT. Trimming cost V 3 bases and J 8 bases; bases outside gene matches: 3. The CDR3 sequence is 15 residues long.

Only one count was recorded for this clone. The chain joins TRBV13 to TRBJ2-2; 10 nucleotides agree with TRBD2. This CDR3 spans 17 amino acids. Germline assignment: CDR1 PRHDT and CDR2 FYEKMQ (reference sequence). Unmatched junction bases numbered 6, after V lost 4 bases and J lost 1 base. This chain's CDR3 is CASSSRTSGGNTGELFF. CDR3 bases: TGTGCCAGCAGCTCGCGGACTAGCGGAGGGAACACCGGGGAGCTGTTTTTT.

This clone appeared a few times. The chain employs TRBV15 and TRBJ1-3; TRBD1 might be the D (5 bases). Germline V gene sequence: CDR1 LNHNV, CDR2 YYDKDF (reference sequence). The length of the CDR3 is 14 residues. Trimming took off 1 base at V and 2 bases at J, with 6 bases between the two ends. The CDR3 DNA is TGTGCCACCAGCAGAGGGGGCCCTGGAAACACCATATATTTT. It translates to CATSRGGPGNTIYF.

A word on this clone: Other DNA sequences in the same sample also yield this CDR3. The rearrangement links TRBV6-1 to TRBJ1-1, with a weak D call TRBD1 (5 bases). Trimming removed 6 bases at V and 0 bases at J, with 8 bases between. The CDR3 length is 13 residues. The germline gives CDR1 MNHNS, CDR2 SASEGT. CDR3 bases: TGTGCCAGCAGAAGAGGGGTGAACACTGAAGCTTTCTTT. This encodes CASRRGVNTEAFF.

The chain is built from TRBV4-3 and TRBJ2-2; the match to TRBD2 covers 12 bases. In germline, CDR1 is LGHNA, CDR2 YSLEER. The CDR3 is 18 amino acids. V lost 0 bases to trimming and J lost 7 bases; unmatched junction nucleotides: 9. CDR3 DNA: TGCGCCAGCAGCCAAGAGGTCACTAGCGGGAGGTACGGCGGGGAGCTGTTTTTT. It yields the protein CASSQEVTSGRYGGELFF.

The genes are TRBV11-3 and TRBJ1-1; TRBD1 agrees at 7 bases. Germline V gives CDR1 SGHNT, CDR2 YENEEA. CDR3 length: 15 residues. J gave up 4 bases and V 5 bases, and 10 bases lay outside the gene matches. The DNA for the CDR3 is TGTGCCAGCAGCCGATTCTCGACAGGGAGCACTGAAGCTTTCTTT. It is translated as CASSRFSTGSTEAFF.

As DNA, the CDR3 is TGTGCCAGCAGCGTAGACTCACGGGGCGCCGGGGAGCTGTTTTTT. This sequence encodes CASSVDSRGAGELFF. The chain combines TRBV9 with TRBJ2-2; D tentatively fits TRBD1 or TRBD2 (5 bases each). The CDR3 runs 15 residues. Trimming took off 0 bases at V and 6 bases at J, with 12 bases between the two ends. The germline V gene has CDR1 SGDLS and CDR2 YYNGEE.

This clone ranks as medium-sized. The chain carries TRBV19 and TRBJ2-5; TRBD2 is a possible D gene (6 bases). Germline CDR1 is LNHDA and CDR2 is SQIVND (reference sequence). The CDR3 sequence is 15 residues long. The germline V and J ends were trimmed by 4 bases and 1 base, with 13 bases remaining between them. CDR3 amino acids: CASSTGTALQETQYF. CDR3 sequence (DNA): TGTGCCAGTAGTACCGGGACTGCTCTCCAAGAGACCCAGTACTTC.

The chain is built from TRBV4-2 and TRBJ2-7; D possibly corresponds to TRBD1 (8 bases). V lost 4 bases to trimming and J lost 6 bases, with 13 bases between them. The germline V gene has CDR1 LGHNA and CDR2 YNFKEQ. The CDR3 runs to 13 residues. The CDR3 sequence: CASSPGGGGEQYF. The CDR3 DNA is TGTGCCAGCAGCCCAGGGGGCGGGGGCGAGCAGTACTTC.

CDR3 sequence reads: CASWASEYNEQFF. The DNA for the CDR3 is TGTGCCAGCTGGGCTAGCGAATACAATGAGCAGTTCTTC. The chain joins TRBV18 to TRBJ2-1; the D gene is possibly TRBD2 (6 bases). The CDR3 has 13 residues. Between the trimmed V and J ends, which lost 7 bases and 4 bases, there was a span of 11 bases. Germline V gives CDR1 KGHSH, CDR2 LQKENI.

This chain links TRBV28 with TRBJ1-2, with 8 nucleotides matching TRBD1. This CDR3 spans 14 amino acids. J lost 7 bases, V lost 3 bases, and 7 bases had no gene match. Germline lookup yields CDR1 MDHEN and CDR2 SYDVKM. For the CDR3, the DNA is TGTGCCAGCAGTTTCCCCAGGGGGCGTTTTGGCTACACCTTC. This sequence encodes CASSFPRGRFGYTF.

The V gene is TRBV10-1, the J gene TRBJ1-2, with 8 bases identical to TRBD1. The V segment lost 5 bases and the J segment 4 bases; nucleotides outside the gene matches: 6. The CDR3 totals 14 residues. CDR1 is WNHNN, CDR2 SYGVQD, per germline (reference sequence). The CDR3 DNA follows: TGCGCCAGCAGTCCAGGGGGCGGCGGCTATGGCTACACCTTC. Amino acid sequence: CASSPGGGGYGYTF.

This clone is medium-sized within its sample. The J gene is TRBJ1-1, the V gene TRBV19; D is ambiguous. Trimming removed 1 base at V and 8 bases at J, with 11 bases between. Germline CDR1 LNHDA, CDR2 SQIVND (reference sequence). The CDR3 consists of 13 residues. This CDR3 is CASSIGNRFEAFF. The DNA for the CDR3 is TGTGCCAGTAGTATAGGAAACCGATTCGAAGCTTTCTTT.

This clone was seen a few times. V usage is TRBV18 and J usage is TRBJ1-1; the D gene is possibly TRBD1 (5 bases). This CDR3 has 13 residues. V lost 3 bases and J lost 0, with 5 bases in between. The germline gives CDR1 KGHSH, CDR2 LQKENI. CDR3: CASSPGVNTEAFF. CDR3 nucleotide sequence: TGTGCCAGCTCACCGGGGGTGAACACTGAAGCTTTCTTT.

The genes are TRBV5-6 and TRBJ2-1; 11 positions match TRBD1. This CDR3 is built from 18 residues. V was clipped by 4 bases and J by 8 bases; unmatched bases: 17. Germline assignment: CDR1 SGHDT and CDR2 YYEEEE. CDR3 sequence: CASSPGTGGGNAWDEQFF. Here the CDR3 DNA reads TGTGCCAGCAGCCCCGGGACAGGGGGGGGGAATGCATGGGATGAGCAGTTCTTC.

This sequence joins TRBV19 and TRBJ2-1; 7 bases are a match to TRBD2. The CDR3 is made up of 16 amino acids. CDR1 and CDR2 (germline): LNHDA, SQIVND (reference sequence). V shed 3 bases and J 6 bases; nucleotides not matched to a gene: 11. The CDR3 here is CASSISRASGLNEQFF. Here the CDR3 DNA reads TGTGCCAGTAGTATTTCCCGGGCTAGCGGACTCAATGAGCAGTTCTTC.

This chain uses TRBV19 with TRBJ1-1; no clear D gene. This CDR3 contains 14 residues. CDR1 LNHDA and CDR2 SQIVND come from the germline V gene (reference sequence). V was pared by 1 base and J by 3 bases, with 9 bases between. CDR3 in amino acids: CASSIGGLYTEAFF. The CDR3 nucleotides read TGTGCCAGTAGTATAGGCGGTCTGTACACTGAAGCTTTCTTT.

This clone was observed a single time. This chain links TRBV2 with TRBJ2-5; weak D call: TRBD2 (5 bases). This CDR3 has 15 amino acids. Germline lookup yields CDR1 SNHLY and CDR2 FYNNEI. Trimming shortened V by 5 bases and J by 1 base, and 14 bases separated the two germline ends. CDR3 DNA: TGTGCCAGCAGTTATACCCAGCGGAGCCAAGAGACCCAGTACTTC. Amino acid sequence: CASSYTQRSQETQYF.